A single sample is the source of the 17 T cell receptor beta chains below, sequenced in a study of CXCR4 blockade with PD-1 therapy in pancreatic cancer. Clones were sequenced by immunoSEQ multiplex PCR, and TCRdb holds only the in-frame ones, with some missing. Altogether 15,000 or so clones are present, over 60% being singletons, with the ten largest covering about 5.9%. Specimen: tumor tissue. These receptors were obtained from a human donor with pancreatic ductal adenocarcinoma.

The CDR3 region has the DNA TGTGCCAGTAGTTCCGGGATCGGAGAAAAACTGTTTTTT. Amino acid sequence: CASSSGIGEKLFF. V is TRBV19 and J is TRBJ1-4; no clear D gene. This CDR3 region has 13 residues. V was pared by 5 bases and J by 8 bases, with 12 bases between. Germline V gene data show CDR1 as LNHDA and CDR2 as SQIVND (reference sequence).

The V call is TRBV18, the J call TRBJ1-1; D call uncertain. Trimming shortened V by 0 bases and J by 1 base, and 6 bases separated the two germline ends. Germline CDR1 KGHSH, CDR2 LQKENI. The CDR3 extends over 14 amino acids. The CDR3 loop is CASSPPVANTEAFF. The CDR3 DNA reads TGTGCCAGCTCACCACCGGTGGCGAACACTGAAGCTTTCTTT.

CDR3 region: CASSSTPSSYNEQFF. The CDR3 region has the DNA TGCGCCAGCAGCTCTACTCCAAGCTCCTACAATGAGCAGTTCTTC. The chain links TRBV5-1 to TRBJ2-1; D is ambiguous. V lost 3 bases and J lost 0, with 10 bases in between. CDR1 is SGHRS, CDR2 YFSETQ, per germline. The CDR3 runs to 15 residues.

The chain uses TRBV18 and TRBJ1-1; D unclear. CDR1 is KGHSH, CDR2 LQKENI, per germline. CDR3 length: 12 residues. V dropped 3 bases and J dropped 7 bases, with 9 bases sitting between them. CDR3 DNA: TGTGCCAGCTCACCTCTTGGGAGTGAAGCTTTCTTT. It encodes CASSPLGSEAFF.

This rearrangement joins TRBV19 to TRBJ2-5, with no clear D. The CDR3 loop spans 14 amino acids. V gave up 0 bases and J gave up 5 bases, with 10 bases separating them. Germline CDR1 LNHDA, CDR2 SQIVND (reference sequence). The CDR3 sequence: CASSIDHPWETQYF. DNA of the CDR3: TGTGCCAGTAGTATAGATCATCCCTGGGAGACCCAGTACTTC.

The chain combines TRBV10-2 with TRBJ1-3, with 7 bases lining up with TRBD1. Per germline, CDR1 WSHSY and CDR2 SAAADI. Trimming took 3 bases from V and 4 from J; bases not matched to a gene: 6. This CDR3 region has 15 residues. In DNA, the CDR3 is TGCGCCAGCAGTGAAAGAGGGACAGTCGGAAACACCATATATTTT. Protein: CASSERGTVGNTIYF.

This clone turned up a few times. The rearrangement links TRBV11-3 to TRBJ2-5; 10 positions agree with TRBD1. This CDR3 spans 14 amino acids. Germline V gene sequence: CDR1 SGHNT, CDR2 YENEEA. The junction had 4 bases not matched to a gene; V was cut back by 6 bases and J by 3 bases. The CDR3 loop is CASSSGTGEETQYF. CDR3 bases: TGTGCCAGCAGTTCCGGGACAGGGGAAGAGACCCAGTACTTC.

Remarks on this clone: Other DNA variants within this sample encode the same CDR3. The chain combines TRBV30 with TRBJ2-1, with 7 bases matching TRBD2. The CDR3 is 14 amino acids. With 3 bases clipped from V and 0 bases from J, the junction kept 2 bases outside the gene matches. Germline-derived CDR1 and CDR2 are GTSNPN and SVGIG (reference sequence). This CDR3 reads CAWRLAGSYNEQFF. The CDR3 DNA sequence: TGTGCCTGGAGATTAGCGGGCTCCTACAATGAGCAGTTCTTC.

The chain is built from TRBV5-1 and TRBJ2-7; a possible D gene is TRBD1 (6 bases). Germline V CDR1 and CDR2: SGHRS, YFSETQ. The CDR3 is 15 amino acids. Trimming pared 1 base from V and 2 bases from J, leaving 13 bases between. CDR3 nucleotide sequence: TGCGCCAGCAGCTTGACGACAGGCCTGGCCTACGAGCAGTACTTC. Protein product: CASSLTTGLAYEQYF.

This clone was seen only once. V usage is TRBV28 and J usage is TRBJ2-3; tentatively, D is TRBD1 (6 bases). The CDR3 extends over 14 amino acids. V lost 7 bases and J 2 bases, leaving 13 bases between the germline ends. Germline loops: CDR1 MDHEN, CDR2 SYDVKM. The CDR3 DNA is TGTGCCAGCAAACAGGGCCATCCCACAGATACGCAGTATTTT. Its protein is CASKQGHPTDTQYF.

This clone has just a few counts. The V and J genes are TRBV6-8 and TRBJ2-2, with D possibly being TRBD1 (5 bases). The germline CDR1 and CDR2 sequences are MNHGY and SAAAGT. The germline V and J ends were trimmed by 2 bases and 1 base, with 8 bases remaining between them. The CDR3 has 15 residues. The CDR3 reads CASSYLGQNTGELFF. The DNA of the CDR3 is TGTGCCAGCAGTTACCTCGGACAGAACACCGGGGAGCTGTTTTTT.

The V and J genes are TRBV2 and TRBJ1-1; 7 nucleotides align to TRBD1. Trimming cost V 6 bases and J 2 bases; bases outside gene matches: 3. Germline CDR1 and CDR2: SNHLY and FYNNEI. The CDR3 is 13 amino acids. The CDR3 loop is CASRGQLNTEAFF. CDR3 bases: TGTGCCAGCAGGGGACAGCTAAACACTGAAGCTTTCTTT.

This clone has more than one count but fewer than ten. The gene calls are TRBV7-6 and TRBJ1-5; D gene unclear. Trimming cost V 5 bases and J 1 base, with 12 bases left between them. This CDR3 is built from 15 residues. CDR1 SGHVS and CDR2 FNYEAQ come from the germline V gene. Here the CDR3 reads CASSPGQSSNQPQHF. Written as DNA, the CDR3 is TGTGCCAGCAGCCCGGGCCAGTCCAGCAATCAGCCCCAGCATTTT.

This chain's CDR3 is CASSPASGSSGANVLTF. The CDR3 bases are TGTGCCAGCTCACCAGCTAGCGGGAGTAGTGGGGCCAACGTCCTGACTTTC. The chain recombines TRBV18 with TRBJ2-6; 10 positions agree with TRBD2. V shed 2 bases, J shed 3 bases, and the junction held 4 bases outside the gene matches. There are 17 residues in the CDR3. Germline V gene sequence: CDR1 KGHSH, CDR2 LQKENI.

V is TRBV29-1 and J is TRBJ1-4; D is perhaps TRBD1 (6 bases). The CDR3 consists of 13 residues. Germline-derived CDR1 and CDR2 are SQVTM and ANQGSEA. Trimming cost V 5 bases and J 8 bases, with 15 bases left between them. The CDR3 DNA reads TGCAGCGTTCTGGCCGGGGGCGGAGAAAAACTGTTTTTT. Protein sequence: CSVLAGGGEKLFF.

The chain is built from TRBV19 and TRBJ2-5, with D possibly TRBD1 on 5 matching bases. The CDR3 spans 13 residues. V lost 5 bases to trimming and J lost 4 bases, with 11 bases between them. Germline assignment: CDR1 LNHDA and CDR2 SQIVND (reference sequence). In nucleotides, the CDR3 is TGTGCCAGTAGTTTCCCAGGGCGAGAGACCCAGTACTTC. Translation: CASSFPGRETQYF.

V and J are TRBV14 and TRBJ2-7; TRBD2 might be the D (6 bases). CDR3 size: 15 residues. Between the trimmed V and J ends, which lost 3 bases and 4 bases, there was a span of 16 bases. The germline gives CDR1 SGHDN, CDR2 FVKESK. CDR3 in DNA: TGTGCCAGCAGCCACCTCCTCGGGACTGAATACGAGCAGTACTTC. It encodes CASSHLLGTEYEQYF.